This T cell receptor (beta chain) derives from a study of a mutant IDH1 vaccine in newly diagnosed glioma. The germline gives CDR1 MNHNS, CDR2 SASEGT. After removal of 6 bases from V and 5 bases from J, the junction contained 7 bases not matched to a gene. The CDR3 extends over 14 amino acids. Concerning this clone itself: Its target is not known.

Measured with immunoSEQ multiplex PCR; TCRdb has only the in-frame clones, and not every one. This sample has about 110,000 clones, with approximately 87% found just once. The time point: week 11, during vaccination. The vaccine gave 300 ug of a 20-mer mutant IDH1 peptide subcutaneously per dose. The clonotype was recovered from a woman aged 45-65 years with glioma. The chain carries TRBV6-1 and TRBJ1-2; TRBD1 matches at 9 bases. The input for sequencing was PBMCs, taken from a glioma patient whose treatment included an IDH1 peptide vaccine. The CDR3 DNA sequence: TGTGCCAGCAGCCAGGACAGGGGACCTTATGGCTACACCTTC. It translates to CASSQDRGPYGYTF.